A single sample gave rise to the 11 T cell receptor beta chains below, sequenced in a study of T cell responses to AZD1222 COVID-19 vaccine. Generated by immunoSEQ multiplex PCR, the TCRdb table keeps only in-frame clones and is missing some. The sample has around 99,000 clones, just over 90% seen once; the top ten hold more than 9.5%. The material sequenced was peripheral blood, taken on day 0 of AZD1222 vaccination. The receptors stem from an adult in good health.

This clone was seen more than once but under ten times. This chain joins TRBV13 and TRBJ1-5; unclear D gene. CDR3 size: 14 residues. V lost 0 bases to trimming and J lost 6 bases, with 9 bases between them. In germline, CDR1 is PRHDT, CDR2 FYEKMQ (reference sequence). CDR3 loop: CASSLGRNGQPQHF. CDR3 DNA sequence: TGTGCCAGCAGCTTAGGCCGGAATGGTCAGCCCCAGCATTTT.

In this sample, this clone turned up once. The V gene is TRBV5-1, the J gene TRBJ2-5; 7 bases map to TRBD1. CDR1 SGHRS and CDR2 YFSETQ come from the germline V gene. With V trimmed by 3 bases and J by 2 bases, 4 bases remained unmatched. The CDR3 has 14 residues. The DNA of the CDR3 is TGCGCCAGCAGCTCTCGGGACAGTCAAGAGACCCAGTACTTC. Protein: CASSSRDSQETQYF.

This clone was found once. The chain couples TRBV3-1 (or the pseudogene TRBV3-2) to TRBJ2-1; 7 bases fit TRBD2. Germline V gene sequence: CDR1 LGHDT, CDR2 YNNKEL (reference sequence). The CDR3 spans 16 residues. V gave up 7 bases and J gave up 3 bases; unmatched junction bases: 12. DNA of the CDR3: TGTGCCAGCACCCGGGAGACTAGCTTAGTCTACAATGAGCAGTTCTTC. Translation gives CASTRETSLVYNEQFF.

This clone was observed a few times. The chain uses TRBV3-1 (or the pseudogene TRBV3-2) and TRBJ1-3; D is unclear. The CDR3 covers 16 residues. The V gene's germline CDR1 is LGHDT and CDR2 YNNKEL (reference sequence). Trimming cost V 4 bases and J 0 bases, with 13 bases left between them. The CDR3 is CASSRMTPVSGNTIYF. The CDR3 DNA sequence: TGTGCCAGCAGCCGGATGACCCCTGTCTCTGGAAACACCATATATTTT.

CDR3 bases: TGTGCCAGCAGCAGGCGGGACAGGGGGGCAGATACGCAGTATTTT. Translating it yields CASSRRDRGADTQYF. The rearrangement uses TRBV7-9 and TRBJ2-3; TRBD1 matches at 11 bases. There are 15 residues in the CDR3. The germline V gene encodes CDR1 SEHNR and CDR2 FQNEAQ (reference sequence). The V and J ends lost 5 bases and 4 bases, in that order; junction bases with no gene match: 5.

This rearrangement joins TRBV18 to TRBJ1-6, with D perhaps TRBD1 (5 bases). The CDR3 has 16 residues. The V end was cut by 1 base, the J end by 5 bases, with 12 bases between. Germline V lookup: CDR1 KGHSH, CDR2 LQKENI. The DNA of the CDR3 is TGTGCCAGCTCACCACAGATTGGGGGAAATAATTCACCCCTCCACTTT. Its protein product is CASSPQIGGNNSPLHF.

The chain is built from TRBV5-1 and TRBJ1-4, with TRBD1 as a possible D gene (5 bases). The CDR3 length is 14 residues. Trimming shortened V by 0 bases and J by 4 bases, and 7 bases separated the two germline ends. Germline assignment: CDR1 SGHRS and CDR2 YFSETQ. CDR3 loop: CASSLGGDNEKLFF. The CDR3 nucleotides read TGCGCCAGCAGCTTGGGAGGGGATAATGAAAAACTGTTTTTT.

This clone was recorded only once. The rearrangement joins TRBV3-1 (or the pseudogene TRBV3-2) to TRBJ1-2; D is unclear. This CDR3 spans 14 amino acids. Germline V lookup: CDR1 LGHDT, CDR2 YNNKEL (reference sequence). V was trimmed by 0 bases and J by 1 base, leaving 6 bases between them. Here the CDR3 DNA reads TGTGCCAGCAGCCAAGAGGGTATTAACTATGGCTACACCTTC. Amino acid sequence: CASSQEGINYGYTF.

V gene TRBV30 combines with J gene TRBJ2-3; 8 nucleotides agree with TRBD2. The junction had 20 bases not matched to a gene; V was cut back by 3 bases and J by 12 bases. Germline assignment: CDR1 GTSNPN and CDR2 SVGIG (reference sequence). This CDR3 has 16 residues. The CDR3 nucleotides are TGTGCCTGGAGCCGAATACTAGCGGACCCCCCCACCGCACAGTATTTT. This gives the protein CAWSRILADPPTAQYF.

The chain combines TRBV6-5 with TRBJ1-2, with D uncertain. From germline, CDR1 is MNHEY and CDR2 SVGAGI. The CDR3 covers 10 residues. Deletions cut 11 bases from V and 5 bases from J, with 9 bases between. Here the CDR3 DNA reads TGTGCCGTGCCCATTTATGGCTACACCTTC. Protein: CAVPIYGYTF.

The rearrangement links TRBV7-8 to TRBJ2-7; D call uncertain. Germline V gene sequence: CDR1 SGHVS, CDR2 FQNEAQ. CDR3 length equals 13 residues. With 3 bases removed from V and 3 bases from J, the gap between germline ends came to 9 bases. The CDR3 loop reads CASSLAEIYEQYF. The CDR3 nucleotides read TGTGCCAGCAGCTTGGCAGAGATCTACGAGCAGTACTTC.